Each of the 26 T cell receptor beta chains below was sequenced from the same sample in a study of OX40 agonist ivuxolimab in advanced cancers. Profiled with immunoSEQ multiplex PCR; TCRdb holds only in-frame clones, not every one. The sample consists of 100,000 or so clones, less than 90% of them appearing once. The source was CD4+ or CD8+ T cells sorted from blood, collected in a trial of the OX40 agonist ivuxolimab. Receptors were obtained from an adult with an advanced solid tumor such as melanoma, head and neck, liver or kidney cancer.

V gene TRBV30 combines with J gene TRBJ2-3; no definite D call. The CDR3 has 15 residues. Germline V gene lookup returns CDR1 GTSNPN and CDR2 SVGIG (reference sequence). Between the trimmed V and J ends, which lost 0 bases and 0 bases, there was a span of 10 bases. Here the CDR3 reads CAWSVLGGSTDTQYF. CDR3 DNA: TGTGCCTGGAGTGTACTGGGCGGCAGCACAGATACGCAGTATTTT. Drawing the rest from reference TRBV30 and TRBJ2-3, the complete variable domain is SQTIHQWPATLVQPVGSPLSLECTVEGTSNPNLYWYRQAAGRGLQLLFYSVGIGQISSEVPQNLSASRPQDRQFILSSKKLLLSDSGFYLCAWSVLGGSTDTQYFGPGTRLTVL.

The chain employs TRBV6-5 and TRBJ2-1; a possible D gene is TRBD1 (6 bases). Germline V gene data show CDR1 as MNHEY and CDR2 as SVGAGI. Deletions cut 5 bases from V and 0 bases from J, with 11 bases between. The CDR3 spans 15 residues. CDR3 amino acids: CASSLTGYSYNEQFF. CDR3 coding DNA: TGTGCCAGCAGTCTAACAGGGTACTCCTACAATGAGCAGTTCTTC.

The V and J genes are TRBV5-1 and TRBJ1-4, with 8 bases identical to TRBD1. This CDR3 spans 14 amino acids. CDR1 and CDR2 from the germline V gene are SGHRS and YFSETQ. With V trimmed by 1 base and J by 7 bases, 3 bases remained unmatched. The CDR3 region has the DNA TGCGCCAGCAGCTTGATACAGGGGGGTGAAAAACTGTTTTTT. This translates into CASSLIQGGEKLFF.

The sample holds one count of this clone. The chain joins TRBV9 to TRBJ2-5; unclear D gene. Per germline, CDR1 SGDLS and CDR2 YYNGEE. The germline V and J ends were trimmed by 0 bases and 0 bases, with 6 bases remaining between them. This CDR3 comprises 14 residues. In nucleotides, the CDR3 is TGTGCCAGCAGCGTAGGGGGATACCAAGAGACCCAGTACTTC. The encoded protein is CASSVGGYQETQYF. The full variable domain, completed using reference TRBV9 and TRBJ2-5, is DSGVTQTPKHLITATGQRVTLRCSPRSGDLSVYWYQQSLDQGLQFLIQYYNGEERAKGNILERFSAQQFPDLHSELNLSSLELGDSALYFCASSVGGYQETQYFGPGTRLLVL.

This rearrangement joins TRBV19 to TRBJ1-4; D uncertain. V was clipped by 8 bases and J by 5 bases, with 12 bases between them. Germline V lookup: CDR1 LNHDA, CDR2 SQIVND (reference sequence). This CDR3 contains 13 residues. CDR3 in amino acids: CASGRDQNEKLFF. Here the CDR3 DNA reads TGTGCCAGTGGGAGGGATCAGAATGAAAAACTGTTTTTT.

The chain combines TRBV5-1 with TRBJ2-4; weak D call: TRBD2 (6 bases). CDR3 length: 14 amino acids. CDR1 and CDR2 (germline): SGHRS, YFSETQ. V was cut by 7 bases and J by 8 bases, with 19 bases left in between. CDR3 in amino acids: CASFLGNPGDIQYF. CDR3 coding DNA: TGCGCCAGCTTCTTAGGGAATCCGGGGGACATTCAGTACTTC.

With regard to this clone: Germline is not matched at one junction end, which may reflect a read error. This chain joins TRBV30 and TRBJ1-2; the D gene is possibly TRBD1 (6 bases). The CDR3 totals 13 residues. CDR1 is GTSNPN and CDR2 is SVGIG in the germline V gene (reference sequence). In DNA, the CDR3 is TGTGCCTGGAGTGTGGATGGGGTGCGACCGGGACACTTC. Encoded protein: CAWSVDGVRPGHF.

This chain joins TRBV4-3 and TRBJ2-7; 8 positions match TRBD1. Trimming removed 3 bases from V and 1 base from J; junction bases left unmatched: 8. The CDR3 length is 16 residues. Per the germline V gene, CDR1 is LGHNA and CDR2 is YSLEER. The CDR3 region has the DNA TGCGCCAGCAGCCAGGGACTCGGACAGGGATCCTACGAGCAGTACTTC. This translates into CASSQGLGQGSYEQYF.

This sequence joins TRBV9 and TRBJ2-3; 7 bases are a match to TRBD2. V dropped 0 bases and J dropped 3; count of bases not matched to a gene: 4. CDR3 size: 15 residues. Germline values: CDR1 SGDLS, CDR2 YYNGEE. CDR3 region: CASSVGSGITDTQYF. Here the CDR3 DNA reads TGTGCCAGCAGCGTAGGAAGCGGGATAACAGATACGCAGTATTTT.

The genes are TRBV7-3 and TRBJ2-3; D might be TRBD1 or TRBD2, each matching 5 bases. CDR1 is SGHTA and CDR2 is FQGTGA in the germline V gene. Trimming stripped 2 bases from V and 4 bases from J, with 16 bases between. The CDR3 loop spans 16 amino acids. CDR3 nucleotides: TGTGCCAGCAGCTTACAGCCCGGGACGGGATCAGATACGCAGTATTTT. Protein sequence: CASSLQPGTGSDTQYF.

The CDR3 spells CASSETGHPSGYTF. As DNA, the CDR3 is TGTGCCAGTTCAGAGACAGGCCACCCCTCTGGCTACACCTTC. The chain carries TRBV19 and TRBJ1-2, with D tentatively TRBD1 (6 bases). The CDR3 consists of 14 residues. The V gene lost 8 bases and the J gene lost 7 bases, with 20 bases spanning the gap. Germline V gives CDR1 LNHDA, CDR2 SQIVND (reference sequence). Based on the CDR3 plus reference TRBV19 and TRBJ1-2, the full variable domain is DGGITQSPKYLFRKEGQNVTLSCEQNLNHDAMYWYRQDPGQGLRLIYYSQIVNDFQKGDIAEGYSVSREKKESFPLTVTSAQKNPTAFYLCASSETGHPSGYTFGSGTRLTVV.

V usage is TRBV15 and J usage is TRBJ1-2; possibly TRBD1 for D (6 bases). V was shortened by 0 bases and J by 7 bases, with 12 bases between the two germline ends. CDR3 length: 14 amino acids. Germline CDR1 and CDR2: LNHNV and YYDKDF (reference sequence). The CDR3 spells CATSREAGAGGYTF. DNA for the CDR3: TGTGCCACCAGCAGAGAAGCAGGGGCGGGTGGCTACACCTTC.

CDR3 amino acids: CASRAAGTGWQPQHF. The CDR3 nucleotides read TGTGCCAGCAGAGCCGCGGGGACAGGGTGGCAGCCCCAGCATTTT. The genes are TRBV6-1 and TRBJ1-5; 9 positions match TRBD1. After removal of 6 bases from V and 7 bases from J, the junction contained 10 bases not matched to a gene. The CDR3 has 15 amino acids. Per the germline V gene, CDR1 is MNHNS and CDR2 is SASEGT.

This chain joins TRBV27 and TRBJ1-5, with TRBD1 identical over 10 bases. CDR1 and CDR2 from the germline V gene are MNHEY and SMNVEV (reference sequence). The CDR3 contains 15 residues. The ends lost 5 bases at V and 6 bases at J; junction bases unmatched: 7. The CDR3 reads CASSRDRGRSQPQHF. CDR3 DNA sequence: TGTGCCAGCAGTCGGGACAGGGGAAGGAGTCAGCCCCAGCATTTT.

Concerning this clone itself: At one end, the junction sequence differs from germline, possibly due to a read error. The chain recombines TRBV7-7 with TRBJ2-5; D is possibly TRBD1 or TRBD2 (5 bases each). This CDR3 has 13 amino acids. The germline CDR1 and CDR2 sequences are SSHAT and FNYEAQ (reference sequence). CDR3: CASSLGVAETQYF. CDR3 nucleotides: TGTGCTAGCAGCTTAGGGGTAGCGGAGACCCAGTACTTC.

The rearrangement uses TRBV5-6 and TRBJ1-2; the D gene is possibly TRBD1 (6 bases). CDR1 and CDR2 (germline): SGHDT, YYEEEE. Trimming left V 2 bases short and J 7 bases short, with 15 bases between. The CDR3 extends over 14 amino acids. CDR3 in DNA: TGTGCCAGCAGCTTTATGCAGGGGTTGGGTGGCTACACCTTC. Translated, it gives CASSFMQGLGGYTF.

The rearrangement uses TRBV16 and TRBJ1-2, with D unclear. The CDR3 sequence is 11 residues long. The V and J ends lost 0 bases and 8 bases respectively, with 4 bases between them. The V gene's germline CDR1 is KGHSY and CDR2 FQNENV. The CDR3 DNA is TGTGCCAGCAGCCAATCTTTCGGCTACACCTTC. Translation: CASSQSFGYTF.

The rearrangement joins TRBV2 to TRBJ1-5; TRBD1 might be the D (5 bases). CDR1 SNHLY and CDR2 FYNNEI come from the germline V gene. CDR3 length equals 13 residues. Trimming pared 3 bases from V and 4 bases from J, leaving 7 bases between. DNA of the CDR3: TGTGCCAGCAGTGAGGGGGGAAATCAGCCCCAGCATTTT. The encoded protein is CASSEGGNQPQHF.

This clone occurred a few times. The chain has TRBV9 and TRBJ1-1; TRBD1 matches 8 bases. CDR1 is SGDLS and CDR2 is YYNGEE in the germline V gene. The CDR3 is 14 residues long. The V and J ends lost 6 bases and 5 bases, in that order; junction bases with no gene match: 9. This CDR3 reads CASIPDRVGTEAFF. The CDR3 DNA reads as TGTGCCAGCATCCCGGACAGGGTCGGGACTGAAGCTTTCTTT.

The gene calls are TRBV10-3 and TRBJ1-5; TRBD1 matches 8 bases. The CDR3 consists of 15 residues. Germline CDR1 is ENHRY and CDR2 is SYGVKD. Trimming cost V 8 bases and J 2 bases; bases outside gene matches: 8. The CDR3 nucleotides are TGTGCCATCGGCGACAGGGGCCGAGGCAATCAGCCCCAGCATTTT. Its translation: CAIGDRGRGNQPQHF.

The chain is built from TRBV21-1 and TRBJ1-1. TRBV21-1 is deemed a pseudogene. The CDR3 consists of 17 residues. CDR3 DNA sequence: TGTGCCAGCAGCCCTCCTAGAGGGAATACCTCTAACACTGAAGCTTTCTTT. This translates into CASSPPRGNTSNTEAFF.

Only a few counts were recorded for this clone. Here the CDR3 reads CSVEGGRMWDGYTF. In nucleotides, the CDR3 is TGCAGCGTTGAAGGCGGACGAATGTGGGATGGCTACACCTTC. The chain has TRBV29-1 and TRBJ1-2, with no clear D. The CDR3 has 14 residues. Germline CDR1 reads SQVTM; CDR2 reads ANQGSEA. Trimming left V 1 base short and J 6 bases short, with 15 bases between.

The chain uses TRBV2 and TRBJ1-5; no clear D. Germline V CDR1 and CDR2: SNHLY, FYNNEI. V lost 6 bases and J lost 0, with 6 bases in between. The CDR3 contains 13 residues. CDR3 protein: CASRRDSNQPQHF. CDR3 nucleotides: TGTGCCAGCAGAAGGGATAGCAATCAGCCCCAGCATTTT.

The CDR3 spells CASSPRQSYGYTF. Here the CDR3 DNA reads TGTGCCAGCTCACCTCGACAGAGCTATGGCTACACCTTC. The rearrangement links TRBV18 to TRBJ1-2; TRBD1 might be the D (5 bases). Between the trimmed V and J ends, which lost 3 bases and 4 bases, there was a span of 9 bases. Per the germline V gene, CDR1 is KGHSH and CDR2 is LQKENI. This CDR3 region has 13 residues.

The chain links TRBV29-1 to TRBJ1-4, with D unclear. The length of the CDR3 is 12 residues. V lost 4 bases to trimming and J lost 8 bases, with 11 bases between them. Germline V gives CDR1 SQVTM, CDR2 ANQGSEA. CDR3 DNA sequence: TGCAGCGTTGTCGGGCCAAGGGAAAAACTGTTTTTT. It translates to CSVVGPREKLFF.

The chain combines TRBV13 with TRBJ2-1; D unresolved. Germline V gene lookup returns CDR1 PRHDT and CDR2 FYEKMQ (reference sequence). The CDR3 runs to 13 residues. V lost 0 bases and J 8 bases, leaving 8 bases between the germline ends. CDR3 sequence: CASSLGGIDEQFF. The CDR3 nucleotides are TGTGCCAGCAGCTTAGGGGGGATCGATGAGCAGTTCTTC.